These 4 T cell receptor beta chains were all obtained from the same sample, sequenced in a study of blood T cell repertoires in COVID-19. TCRdb's copy holds only in-frame clones and misses some; the assay was immunoSEQ multiplex PCR. The sample lists 150,000 or so clones; over 75% were seen once. Input material: peripheral blood. All receptors come from a human donor in a cohort sampled during active COVID-19.

CDR3 protein: CASSTLSRQGGSTEAFF. In nucleotides, the CDR3 is TGTGCCAGCAGTACCCTTAGCCGACAGGGTGGAAGCACTGAAGCTTTCTTT. The chain joins TRBV27 to TRBJ1-1, with 7 nucleotides matching TRBD1. The CDR3 covers 17 residues. Looked up from germline, CDR1 is MNHEY and CDR2 is SMNVEV (reference sequence). V lost 5 bases, J lost 4 bases, and 16 bases stayed unmatched.

The rearrangement joins TRBV5-1 to TRBJ2-5; 8 bases line up with TRBD1. This CDR3 contains 17 residues. The V gene's germline CDR1 is SGHRS and CDR2 YFSETQ. The V and J ends lost 4 bases and 4 bases, in that order; junction bases with no gene match: 15. CDR3 nucleotide sequence: TGCGCCAGCAGCGGCCAGGGGGCGCGGCTCATTGGAGAGACCCAGTACTTC. Protein product: CASSGQGARLIGETQYF.

This clone was seen a handful of times. This chain links TRBV5-4 with TRBJ1-2; 10 positions match TRBD1. The CDR3 length is 16 residues. Unmatched junction bases numbered 13, after V lost 4 bases and J lost 7 bases. CDR1 SGHNT and CDR2 YYREEE come from the germline V gene (reference sequence). CDR3 in amino acids: CASSQPAGQGSGGYTF. DNA of the CDR3: TGTGCCAGCAGCCAGCCCGCGGGACAGGGGAGTGGTGGCTACACCTTC.

The chain combines TRBV7-3 with TRBJ2-5; the match to TRBD1 covers 8 bases. The trim removed 3 bases at V and 4 bases at J, leaving 7 bases unmatched. CDR1 and CDR2 from the germline V gene are SGHTA and FQGTGA. This CDR3 region has 15 residues. The CDR3 reads CASSFTGGVGETQYF. CDR3 DNA sequence: TGTGCCAGCAGCTTTACAGGGGGTGTGGGAGAGACCCAGTACTTC.